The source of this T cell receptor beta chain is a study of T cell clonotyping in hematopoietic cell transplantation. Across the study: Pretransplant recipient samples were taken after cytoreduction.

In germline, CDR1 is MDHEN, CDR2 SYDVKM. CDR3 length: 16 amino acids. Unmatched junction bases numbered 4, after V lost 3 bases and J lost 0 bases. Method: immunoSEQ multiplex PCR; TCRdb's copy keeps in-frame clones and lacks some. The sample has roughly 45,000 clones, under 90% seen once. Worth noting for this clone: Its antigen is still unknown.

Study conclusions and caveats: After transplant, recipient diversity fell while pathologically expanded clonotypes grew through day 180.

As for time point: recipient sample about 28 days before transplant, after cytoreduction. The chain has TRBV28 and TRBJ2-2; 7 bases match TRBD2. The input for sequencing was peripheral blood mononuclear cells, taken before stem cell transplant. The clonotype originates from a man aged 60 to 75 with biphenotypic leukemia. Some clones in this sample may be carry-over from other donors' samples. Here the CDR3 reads CASSFAGASNTGELFF. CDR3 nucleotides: TGTGCCAGCAGTTTTGCGGGAGCTTCGAACACCGGGGAGCTGTTTTTT. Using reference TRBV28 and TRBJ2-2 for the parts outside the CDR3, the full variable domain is DVKVTQSSRYLVKRTGEKVFLECVQDMDHENMFWYRQDPGLGLRLIYFSYDVKMKEKGDIPEGYSVSREKKERFSLILESASTNQTSMYLCASSFAGASNTGELFFGEGSRLTVL.